This note documents a single T cell receptor (beta chain) sequence. This table comes from immunoSEQ multiplex PCR, and its TCRdb copy is limited to in-frame clones, with some not included. The table includes 300,000 or so clones, about 85% detected once. Participant ages covered roughly 18 to 90 years across 24 US areas. Cohort placement rested on clinical history that participants reported themselves. Trimming removed 0 bases from V and 7 bases from J; junction bases left unmatched: 8. The CDR3 is made up of 14 amino acids. Germline CDR1 reads GTSNPN; CDR2 reads SVGIG (reference sequence). This record comes from a study of blood T cell repertoires in COVID-19. Background on the study: Material from acute and convalescent COVID-19 was sourced from the United States, Italy and Spain. The cDNA or gDNA used as material had been derived from T cells, B-cell-depleted T cells, or PBMCs.

This TCR was sampled from a woman in her twenties or thirties who had recovered from COVID-19. The V gene is TRBV30, the J gene TRBJ1-2; TRBD1 matches at 7 bases. The specimen was PBMCs or T cells enriched from blood (not recorded which). The CDR3, as DNA: TGTGCCTGGAGTGTACGGACAGGCGGAACTGGCTACACCTTC. Translated, it gives CAWSVRTGGTGYTF.